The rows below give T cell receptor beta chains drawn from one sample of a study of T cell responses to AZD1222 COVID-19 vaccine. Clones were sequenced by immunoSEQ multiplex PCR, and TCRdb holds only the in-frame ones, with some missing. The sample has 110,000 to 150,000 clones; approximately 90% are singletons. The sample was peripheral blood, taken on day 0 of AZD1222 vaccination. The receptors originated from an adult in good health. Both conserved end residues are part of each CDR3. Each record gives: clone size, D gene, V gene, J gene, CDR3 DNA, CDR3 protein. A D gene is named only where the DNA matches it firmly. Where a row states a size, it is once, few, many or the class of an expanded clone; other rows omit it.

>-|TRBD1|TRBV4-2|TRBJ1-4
TGTGCCAGCAGCCAAGATACAGGGGCAGCCACTAATGAAAAACTGTTTTTT
CASSQDTGAATNEKLFF
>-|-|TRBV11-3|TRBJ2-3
TGTGCCAGCAGCGAACGGACTACCGATACGCAGTATTTT
CASSERTTDTQYF
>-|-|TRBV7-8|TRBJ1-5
TGTGCCAGCAGCGGATCCGGGACACGTCAGCCCCAGCATTTT
CASSGSGTRQPQHF
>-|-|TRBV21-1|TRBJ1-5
TGTGCCAGCAGCACCTTTAACGGGTTAGGTCAGCCCCAGCATTTT
CASSTFNGLGQPQHF
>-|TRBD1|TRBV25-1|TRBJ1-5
TGTGCCAGCAGTGAATATGGGGACAGGGGGACCCAGCATTTT
CASSEYGDRGTQHF
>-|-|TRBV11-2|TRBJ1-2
TGTGCCAGCAGCCCAGGAGGGTATGGCTACACCTTC
CASSPGGYGYTF
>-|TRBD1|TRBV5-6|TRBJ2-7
TGTGCCAGCAGCTTGATCAGGTGGCAGGGGGCTGCTTACGAGCAGTACTTC
CASSLIRWQGAAYEQYF
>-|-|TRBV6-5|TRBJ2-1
TGTGCCAGCAGCATACCGGGGTTTGGATACAATGAGCAGTTCTTC
CASSIPGFGYNEQFF
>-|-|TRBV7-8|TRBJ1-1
TGTGCCAGCAGCTCCCCACCAGACACTGAAGCTTTCTTT
CASSSPPDTEAFF
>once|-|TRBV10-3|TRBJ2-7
TGTGCCATCAGTGCTCAGGCCTCCTACGAGCAGTACTTC
CAISAQASYEQYF
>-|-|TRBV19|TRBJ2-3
TGTGCCAGTAGTATCGATAGCACAGATACGCAGTATTTT
CASSIDSTDTQYF
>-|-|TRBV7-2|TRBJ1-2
TGTGCCAGCAGGCTGGACAGTTCCGACTCTAACTATGGCTACACCTTC
CASRLDSSDSNYGYTF
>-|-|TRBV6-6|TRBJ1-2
TGTGCCAGCAGTTACATAAGCCGGGACCCCAAGTATGGCTACACCTTC
CASSYISRDPKYGYTF
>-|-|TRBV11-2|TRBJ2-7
TGTGCCAGCAGCTTAAATCCGAGTGAGCAGTACTTC
CASSLNPSEQYF
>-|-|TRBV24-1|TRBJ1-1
TGTGCCACCAGTGAAGGAGGGGAGGTCACTGAAGCTTTCTTT
CATSEGGEVTEAFF
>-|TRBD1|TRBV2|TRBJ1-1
TGTGCCAGCGGGGACAGGGGAATGAACACTGAAGCTTTCTTT
CASGDRGMNTEAFF
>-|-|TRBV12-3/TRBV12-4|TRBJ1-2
TGTGCCAGCAGTTTTTTGGACGACTATGGCTACACCTTC
CASSFLDDYGYTF
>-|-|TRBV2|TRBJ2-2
TGTGCCAGCAGGCTAAGCTTAACAGAGAACACCGGGGAGCTGTTTTTT
CASRLSLTENTGELFF
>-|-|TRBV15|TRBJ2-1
TGTGCCACCCTAGAGGGGAGCCAACATGATGAGCAGTTCTTC
CATLEGSQHDEQFF
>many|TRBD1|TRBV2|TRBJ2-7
TGTGCCAGTGGGGACAGCCTGTCCCGGCTGGGCGAGCAGTACTTC
CASGDSLSRLGEQYF
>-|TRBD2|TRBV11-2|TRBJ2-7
TGTGCCAGCAGAGGACTAGCGGGAGCCTACGAGCAGTACTTC
CASRGLAGAYEQYF
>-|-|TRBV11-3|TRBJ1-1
TGTGCCAGCAGCTTAGATGGGGACCTGGGGACCGATGAAGCTTTCTTT
CASSLDGDLGTDEAFF
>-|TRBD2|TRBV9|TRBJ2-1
TGTGCCAGCAGCACGGGGACTAGCGGGAAGGCCTACAATGAGCAGTTCTTC
CASSTGTSGKAYNEQFF
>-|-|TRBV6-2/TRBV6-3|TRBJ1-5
TGTGCCAGCAGTTTTGGACGGGGAGACGGCAATCAGCCCCAGCATTTT
CASSFGRGDGNQPQHF
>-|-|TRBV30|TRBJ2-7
TGTGCCTGGGTCCCCCGAGGGAGGTACGAGCAGTACTTC
CAWVPRGRYEQYF
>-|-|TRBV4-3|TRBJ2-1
TGCGCCAGCAGCCAAGGGTGGGCCCCCGACAATGAGCAGTTCTTC
CASSQGWAPDNEQFF
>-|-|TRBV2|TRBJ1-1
TGTGCCAGCAGTGAACTCAGGGGAGGCACTGAAGCTTTCTTT
CASSELRGGTEAFF
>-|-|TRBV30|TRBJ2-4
TGTGCCTGGAGTGTACCGGGGTCTTCCAAAAACATTCAGTACTTC
CAWSVPGSSKNIQYF
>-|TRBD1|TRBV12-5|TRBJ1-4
TGTGCTAGTGGTTTGGTGGGACAGGAGATGGAAAAACTGTTTTTT
CASGLVGQEMEKLFF
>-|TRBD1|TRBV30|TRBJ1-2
TGTGCCTGGGGAAGGGGGCGATGGGATGGCTACACCTTC
CAWGRGRWDGYTF
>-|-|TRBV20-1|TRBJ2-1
TGCAGTGCTAGAGTGGGGGCGCAGCAGTTCTTC
CSARVGAQQFF
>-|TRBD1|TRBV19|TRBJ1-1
TGTGCCAGTAGTCCGGGACAGCTGAACACTGAAGCTTTCTTT
CASSPGQLNTEAFF
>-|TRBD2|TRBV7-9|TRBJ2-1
TGTGCCAGCAGTATCGCTGCGGGAGTCGGGAATGAGCAGTTCTTC
CASSIAAGVGNEQFF
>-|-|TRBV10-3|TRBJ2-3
TGTGCCATCAGTGAGGGACAAGACACAGATACGCAGTATTTT
CAISEGQDTDTQYF
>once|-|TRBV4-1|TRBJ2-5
TGCGCCAGCAGTAGCTCGGTGGAGACCCAGTACTTC
CASSSSVETQYF
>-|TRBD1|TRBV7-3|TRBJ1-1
TGTGCCAGCAGCAACAGCAGGGGGCTAAACACTGAAGCTTTCTTT
CASSNSRGLNTEAFF
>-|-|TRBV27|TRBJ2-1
TGTGCCAGCAGTTTATTAAATGAGCAGTTCTTC
CASSLLNEQFF
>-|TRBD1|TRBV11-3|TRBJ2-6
TGTGCCAGCAGCTCAATAACAGGGGCTGGGGCCAACGTCCTGACTTTC
CASSSITGAGANVLTF
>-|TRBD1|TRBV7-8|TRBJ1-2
TGTGCCAGCAGCTCCCCCAGGGGGCGCGGAGGCTACACCTTC
CASSSPRGRGGYTF
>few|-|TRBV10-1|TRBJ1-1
TGCGCCAGCAGTGAGTCGTCAATTTTCGGTATTACTGAAGCTTTCTTT
CASSESSIFGITEAFF
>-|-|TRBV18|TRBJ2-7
TGTGCCAGCTCACCACCGGTCAGGCCCTCCTACGAGCAGTACTTC
CASSPPVRPSYEQYF
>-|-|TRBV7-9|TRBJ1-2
TGTGCCAGCAGCCCGAGGACAGAGCAGAACTATGGCTACACCTTC
CASSPRTEQNYGYTF
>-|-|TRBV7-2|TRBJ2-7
TGTGCCAGCAGCCGGAGTGGGACAACCTACGAGCAGTACTTC
CASSRSGTTYEQYF